This T cell receptor (beta chain) was identified in a study of T cell repertoires in cytomegalovirus infection (dated by TCRdb to the late 2010s). Some background on the complete study: Alongside well-studied HLA-B-restricted epitopes, the peptide stimulations were aimed at recently identified HLA-C-restricted CMV epitopes, whose presentation resists viral immunomodulation. Donor HLA type was relevant to the analysis, because carriage of CMV infection together with the matching HLA type was indicated by public TCR beta signatures. The research as a whole found: Cumulative frequency of public TCR beta family members discriminated carriers of CMV infection plus the relevant HLA type in this cohort and an independent 352-donor cohort. The ex vivo response was dominated by HLA-C-restricted CMV-specific TCR beta clonotypes, and the single most frequent clonotype in two of eight donors was supplied by these HLA-C-restricted clonotypes.

A remark on this clonotype: Its cognate antigen has yet to be identified. Base qualities were left out, and no much larger clone turns up one base away.

Instrument used: Illumina HiSeq 1500. The raw public data were reprocessed by TCRdb itself: fastp quality trimming at Q25, MiXCR clonotype calling, in-frame beta chains only. One record per CDR3 amino acid sequence lists the most common genes and DNA. In this sample the table shows tens of thousands of distinct CDR3 sequences, 20% of which occur a single time. The ten largest clones capture about 30% of the sample. In light of the paper, this sample's treatment or condition label describes: in vitro stimulation with specific CMV peptide epitopes to enrich CMV-specific T cells. The CDR3 runs 15 residues from the cysteine to the phenylalanine. Solely the CDR3 DNA is kept, with 45 bases framed from the first base. Taken from the germline V gene, the CDR1 and CDR2 loops are MNHEY and SVGEGT. V and J are truncated by 2 bases and 5 bases respectively, leaving an intervening sequence of 16 bases.

The sequence links TRBV6-2 or TRBV6-3 to TRBJ2-7; a confident D gene designation cannot be given. Specimen: CD8+ T cells from cultured PBMCs, collected from culture after CMV antigen stimulation. This sequence was found in a human donor in good health (CMV status not recorded). Some clones in this sample may be carry-over from other donors' samples. At the DNA level, the sequence is TGTGCCAGCAGTTACCGCTCCGAAGGTTCCGACGAGCAGTACTTC. Its amino acids are CASSYRSEGSDEQYF.